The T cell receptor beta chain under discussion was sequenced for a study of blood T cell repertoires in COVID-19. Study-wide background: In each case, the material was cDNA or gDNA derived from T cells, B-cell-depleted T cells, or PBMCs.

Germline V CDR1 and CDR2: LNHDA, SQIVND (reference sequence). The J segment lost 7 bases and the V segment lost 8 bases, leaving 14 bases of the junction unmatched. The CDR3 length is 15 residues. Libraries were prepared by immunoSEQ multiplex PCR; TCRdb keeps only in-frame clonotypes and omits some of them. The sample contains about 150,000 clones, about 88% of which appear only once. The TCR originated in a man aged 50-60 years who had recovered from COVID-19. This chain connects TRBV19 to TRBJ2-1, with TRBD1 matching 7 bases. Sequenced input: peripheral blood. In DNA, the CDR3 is TGTGCCAGTCTCCCTGCCCACAGGGGTCGGAATGAGCAGTTCTTC. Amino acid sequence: CASLPAHRGRNEQFF.